These T cell receptor beta chains were read from a single sample in a study of molecular identifiers for immune sequencing clone quantification. TCRdb fed the PCR reads into MiXCR, producing one record per CDR3 protein. Of approximately 500,000 distinct CDR3 sequences in the sample, over 20% were seen once. Sequences were obtained from naive CD8+ T cells from blood, with Jurkat cell RNA spiked in. The source is a human donor in good health. Some libraries in this study had Jurkat cell RNA spiked in. Both conserved end residues are part of each CDR3. D genes are given only for firm matches. Clone size is given for some rows only: seen once, a few or many times, or a class if the clone is expanded.

clone_size: .
v_call: TRBV20-1
d_call: .
j_call: TRBJ2-7
cdr3_nt: TGCAGTGCCAGCTGGGTAGGACAGAGCTCCTACGAGCAGTACTTC
cdr3_aa: CSASWVGQSSYEQYF

clone_size: .
v_call: TRBV30
d_call: TRBD2
j_call: TRBJ2-1
cdr3_nt: TGTGCCTGGACCGGACTAGCGGGAGGGCCCGAGCAGTTCTTC
cdr3_aa: CAWTGLAGGPEQFF

clone_size: many
v_call: TRBV5-4
d_call: .
j_call: TRBJ1-4
cdr3_nt: TGTGCCAGCAGCTTGCTGACAGGTCCTGCAACTAATGAAAAACTGTTTTTT
cdr3_aa: CASSLLTGPATNEKLFF

clone_size: .
v_call: TRBV24-1
d_call: .
j_call: TRBJ1-1
cdr3_nt: TGTGCCACCAGTGATTTATCCAACGTGAACACTGAAGCTTTCTTT
cdr3_aa: CATSDLSNVNTEAFF

clone_size: .
v_call: TRBV27
d_call: TRBD1
j_call: TRBJ2-1
cdr3_nt: TGTGCCAGCCGCCCGACAGGGGGCTACAATGAGCAGTTCTTC
cdr3_aa: CASRPTGGYNEQFF

clone_size: many
v_call: TRBV21-1
d_call: .
j_call: TRBJ2-1
cdr3_nt: TGTGCCAGCAGTCACGGGTCCGGAACCGCCTACAATGAGCAGTTCTTC
cdr3_aa: CASSHGSGTAYNEQFF

clone_size: .
v_call: TRBV2
d_call: TRBD2
j_call: TRBJ2-3
cdr3_nt: TGTGCCAGCAGTCCATCTAGCGGGGGGGCAGATACGCAGTATTTT
cdr3_aa: CASSPSSGGADTQYF

clone_size: .
v_call: TRBV4-1
d_call: TRBD1
j_call: TRBJ1-6
cdr3_nt: TGCGCCAGCAGCATTACTGCAGGGGGCGGTTCACCCCTCCACTTT
cdr3_aa: CASSITAGGGSPLHF

clone_size: many
v_call: TRBV2
d_call: .
j_call: TRBJ2-5
cdr3_nt: TGTGCCAGCAGGGGGGGACAGCAAGAGACCCAGTACTTC
cdr3_aa: CASRGGQQETQYF

clone_size: .
v_call: TRBV28
d_call: TRBD1
j_call: TRBJ2-5
cdr3_nt: TGTGCCAGCAGTTTATCCCGGACAGGAGTGGAGACCCAGTACTTC
cdr3_aa: CASSLSRTGVETQYF

clone_size: .
v_call: TRBV29-1
d_call: TRBD2
j_call: TRBJ2-5
cdr3_nt: TGCAGCGTGACGACTAGCGGGGGGGGTTTAATTCAAGAGGCCCAGTACTTC
cdr3_aa: CSVTTSGGGLIQEAQYF

clone_size: .
v_call: TRBV20-1
d_call: .
j_call: TRBJ2-6
cdr3_nt: TGCAGTGCTAGAGATGGGCACCACTCTGGGGCCAACGTCCTGACTTTC
cdr3_aa: CSARDGHHSGANVLTF

clone_size: many
v_call: TRBV2
d_call: .
j_call: TRBJ2-3
cdr3_nt: TGTGCCAGCAGTCCGAAACTCGCAGATACGCAGTATTTT
cdr3_aa: CASSPKLADTQYF

clone_size: many
v_call: TRBV7-9
d_call: TRBD2
j_call: TRBJ2-3
cdr3_nt: TGTGCCAGCAGCTCTAGCGGGAGGGGGACAGATACGCAGTATTTT
cdr3_aa: CASSSSGRGTDTQYF